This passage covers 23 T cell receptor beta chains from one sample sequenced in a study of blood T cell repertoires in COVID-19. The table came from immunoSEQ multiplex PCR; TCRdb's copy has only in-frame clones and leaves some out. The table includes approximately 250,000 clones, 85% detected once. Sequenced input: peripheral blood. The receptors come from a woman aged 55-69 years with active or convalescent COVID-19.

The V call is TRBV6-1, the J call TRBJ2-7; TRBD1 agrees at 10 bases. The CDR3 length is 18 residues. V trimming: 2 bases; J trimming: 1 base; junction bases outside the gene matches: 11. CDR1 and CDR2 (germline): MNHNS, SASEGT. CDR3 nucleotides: TGTGCCAGCAGTGAAAGCCCTCGACAGGGGGCCCGTTCCTACGAGCAGTACTTC. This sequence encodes CASSESPRQGARSYEQYF.

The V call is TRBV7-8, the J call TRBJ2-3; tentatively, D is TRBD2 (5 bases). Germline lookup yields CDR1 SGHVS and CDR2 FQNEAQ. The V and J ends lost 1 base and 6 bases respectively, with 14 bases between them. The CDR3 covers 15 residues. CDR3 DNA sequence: TGTGCCAGCAGCTTAGTTCCGGGATCCTTGGATACGCAGTATTTT. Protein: CASSLVPGSLDTQYF.

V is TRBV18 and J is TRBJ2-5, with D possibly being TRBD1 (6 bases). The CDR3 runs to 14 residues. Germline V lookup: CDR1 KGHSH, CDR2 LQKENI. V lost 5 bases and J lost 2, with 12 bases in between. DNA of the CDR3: TGTGCCAGCTCAGAACGGACAGCGCAAGAGACCCAGTACTTC. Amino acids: CASSERTAQETQYF. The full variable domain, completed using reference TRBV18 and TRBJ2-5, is NAGVMQNPRHLVRRRGQEARLRCSPMKGHSHVYWYRQLPEEGLKFMVYLQKENIIDESGMPKERFSAEFPKEGPSILRIQQVVRGDSAAYFCASSERTAQETQYFGPGTRLLVL.

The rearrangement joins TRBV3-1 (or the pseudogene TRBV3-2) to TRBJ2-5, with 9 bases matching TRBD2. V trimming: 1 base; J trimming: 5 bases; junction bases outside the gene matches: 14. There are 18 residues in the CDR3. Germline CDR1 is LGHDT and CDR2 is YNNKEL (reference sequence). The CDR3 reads CASSQVAVLAGSWETQYF. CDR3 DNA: TGTGCCAGCAGCCAAGTCGCCGTACTAGCGGGCTCCTGGGAGACCCAGTACTTC.

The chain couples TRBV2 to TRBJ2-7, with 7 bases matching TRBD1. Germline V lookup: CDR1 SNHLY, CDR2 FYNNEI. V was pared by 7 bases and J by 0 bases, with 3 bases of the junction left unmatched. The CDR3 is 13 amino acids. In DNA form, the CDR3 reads TGTGCCAGCAAGGGGGCCCACTCCTACGAGCAGTACGTC. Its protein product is CASKGAHSYEQYV.

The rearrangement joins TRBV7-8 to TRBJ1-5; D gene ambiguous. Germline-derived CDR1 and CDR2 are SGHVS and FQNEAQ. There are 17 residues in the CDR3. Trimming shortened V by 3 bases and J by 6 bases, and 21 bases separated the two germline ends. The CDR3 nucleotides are TGTGCCAGCAGCTTGGTCCGGGGAGGCAGCCAGACTCAGCCCCAGCATTTT. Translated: CASSLVRGGSQTQPQHF.

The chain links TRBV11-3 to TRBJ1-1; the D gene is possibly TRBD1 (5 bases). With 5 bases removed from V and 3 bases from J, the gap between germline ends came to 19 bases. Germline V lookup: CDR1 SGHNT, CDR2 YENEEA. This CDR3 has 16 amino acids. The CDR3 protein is CASSPRTPRGDTEAFF. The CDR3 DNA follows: TGTGCCAGCAGCCCCCGGACCCCCCGGGGGGACACTGAAGCTTTCTTT.

The CDR3 reads CASRPSAINSPLHF. CDR3 in DNA: TGTGCCAGCAGACCTTCTGCGATTAATTCACCCCTCCACTTT. This sequence joins TRBV28 and TRBJ1-6; D gene uncertain. Trimming took off 6 bases at V and 6 bases at J, with 12 bases between the two ends. Looked up from germline, CDR1 is MDHEN and CDR2 is SYDVKM. This CDR3 is 14 amino acids long.

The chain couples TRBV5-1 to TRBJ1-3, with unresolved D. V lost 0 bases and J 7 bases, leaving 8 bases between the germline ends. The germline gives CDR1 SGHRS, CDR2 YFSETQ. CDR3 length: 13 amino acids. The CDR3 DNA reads TGCGCCAGCAGCTTGGTCGAGGGTAACACCATATATTTT. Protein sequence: CASSLVEGNTIYF.

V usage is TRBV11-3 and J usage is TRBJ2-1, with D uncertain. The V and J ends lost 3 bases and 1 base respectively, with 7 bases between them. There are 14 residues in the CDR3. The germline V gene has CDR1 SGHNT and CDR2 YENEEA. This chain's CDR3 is CASSFKLSYNEQFF. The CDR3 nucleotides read TGTGCCAGCAGCTTTAAGCTTTCCTACAATGAGCAGTTCTTC. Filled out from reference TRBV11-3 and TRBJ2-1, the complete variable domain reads EAGVVQSPRYKIIEKKQPVAFWCNPISGHNTLYWYLQNLGQGPELLIRYENEEAVDDSQLPKDRFSAERLKGVDSTLKIQPAELGDSAVYLCASSFKLSYNEQFFGPGTRLTVL.

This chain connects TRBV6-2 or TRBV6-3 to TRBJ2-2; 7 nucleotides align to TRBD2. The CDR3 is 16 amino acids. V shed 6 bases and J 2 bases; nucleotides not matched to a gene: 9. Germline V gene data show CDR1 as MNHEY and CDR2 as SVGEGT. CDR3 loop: CASSEVERDNTGELFF. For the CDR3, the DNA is TGTGCCAGCAGCGAAGTGGAGCGGGACAACACCGGGGAGCTGTTTTTT.

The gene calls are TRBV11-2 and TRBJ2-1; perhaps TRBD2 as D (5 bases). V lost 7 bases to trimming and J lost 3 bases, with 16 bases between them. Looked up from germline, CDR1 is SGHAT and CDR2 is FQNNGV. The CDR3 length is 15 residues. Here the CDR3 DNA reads TGTGCCAGCAACTTGGAGGCACAGATCTACAATGAGCAGTTCTTC. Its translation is CASNLEAQIYNEQFF.

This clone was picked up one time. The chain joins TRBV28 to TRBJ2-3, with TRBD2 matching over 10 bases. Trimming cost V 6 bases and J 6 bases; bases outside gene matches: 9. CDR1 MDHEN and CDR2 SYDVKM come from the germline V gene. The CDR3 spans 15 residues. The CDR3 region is CASRPGLAYSDTQYF. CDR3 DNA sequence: TGTGCCAGCAGGCCGGGACTAGCGTACAGCGATACGCAGTATTTT.

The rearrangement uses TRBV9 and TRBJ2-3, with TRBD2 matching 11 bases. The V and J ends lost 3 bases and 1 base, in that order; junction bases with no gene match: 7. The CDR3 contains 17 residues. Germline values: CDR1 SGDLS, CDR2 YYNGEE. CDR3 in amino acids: CASSALTSGGGTDTQYF. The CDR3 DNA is TGTGCCAGCAGCGCCCTAACTAGCGGGGGTGGCACAGATACGCAGTATTTT.

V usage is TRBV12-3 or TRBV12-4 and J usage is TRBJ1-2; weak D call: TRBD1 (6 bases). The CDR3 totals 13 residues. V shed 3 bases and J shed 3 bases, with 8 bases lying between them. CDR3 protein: CASSFAGDYGYTF. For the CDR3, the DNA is TGTGCCAGCAGTTTCGCAGGGGACTATGGCTACACCTTC.

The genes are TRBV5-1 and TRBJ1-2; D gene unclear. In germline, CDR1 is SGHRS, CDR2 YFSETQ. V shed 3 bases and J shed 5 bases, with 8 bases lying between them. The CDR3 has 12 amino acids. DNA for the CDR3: TGCGCCAGCAGCTCACAGACGTATGGCTACACCTTC. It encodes CASSSQTYGYTF.

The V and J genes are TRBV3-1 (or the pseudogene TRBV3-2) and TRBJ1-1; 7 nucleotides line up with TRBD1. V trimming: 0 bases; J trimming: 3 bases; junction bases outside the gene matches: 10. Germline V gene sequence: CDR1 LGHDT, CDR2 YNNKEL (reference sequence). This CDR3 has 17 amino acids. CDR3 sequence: CASSQERQGSWYTEAFF. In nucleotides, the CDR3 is TGTGCCAGCAGCCAAGAGAGACAGGGTAGTTGGTACACTGAAGCTTTCTTT.

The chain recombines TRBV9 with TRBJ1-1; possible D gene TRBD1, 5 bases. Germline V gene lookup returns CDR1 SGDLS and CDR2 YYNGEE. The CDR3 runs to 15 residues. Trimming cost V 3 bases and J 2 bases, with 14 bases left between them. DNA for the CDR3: TGTGCCAGCAGCGCCCGGTCACAGGCAAACACTGAAGCTTTCTTT. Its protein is CASSARSQANTEAFF.

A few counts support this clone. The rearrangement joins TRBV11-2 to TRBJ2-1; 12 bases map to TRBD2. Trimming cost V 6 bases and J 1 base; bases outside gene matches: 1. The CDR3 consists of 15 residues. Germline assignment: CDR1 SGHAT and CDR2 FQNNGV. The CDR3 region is CASRLAGGSYNEQFF. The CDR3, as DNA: TGTGCCAGCAGACTAGCGGGGGGATCCTACAATGAGCAGTTCTTC.

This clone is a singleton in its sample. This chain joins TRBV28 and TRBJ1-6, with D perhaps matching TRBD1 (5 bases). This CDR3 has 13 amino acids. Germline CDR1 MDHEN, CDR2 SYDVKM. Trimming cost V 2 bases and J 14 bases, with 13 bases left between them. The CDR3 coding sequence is TGTGCCAGCAGTTTACCTCAGGGAGGCACCCTCCACTTT. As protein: CASSLPQGGTLHF.

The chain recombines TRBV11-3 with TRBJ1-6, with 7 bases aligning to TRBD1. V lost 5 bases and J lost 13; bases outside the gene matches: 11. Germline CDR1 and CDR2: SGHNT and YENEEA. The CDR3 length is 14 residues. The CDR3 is CASSAGTALGPLHF. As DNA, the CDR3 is TGTGCCAGCAGCGCAGGGACAGCTTTAGGGCCCCTCCACTTT.

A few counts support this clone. As DNA, the CDR3 is TGTGCCAGCAGTGGCCGGGACAGAACTACCTACGAGCAGTACTTC. Protein: CASSGRDRTTYEQYF. The chain employs TRBV2 and TRBJ2-7; 7 bases fit TRBD1. CDR1 is SNHLY and CDR2 is FYNNEI in the germline V gene. CDR3 length: 15 amino acids. V shed 4 bases and J 2 bases; nucleotides not matched to a gene: 8. The variable domain in full, with the rest retrieved from reference TRBV2 and TRBJ2-7, is EPEVTQTPSHQVTQMGQEVILRCVPISNHLYFYWYRQILGQKVEFLVSFYNNEISEKSEIFDDQFSVERPDGSNFTLKIRSTKLEDSAMYFCASSGRDRTTYEQYFGPGTRLTVT.

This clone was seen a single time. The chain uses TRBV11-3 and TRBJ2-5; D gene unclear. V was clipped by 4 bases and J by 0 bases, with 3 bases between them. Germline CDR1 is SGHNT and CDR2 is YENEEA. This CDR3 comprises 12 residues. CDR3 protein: CASSSYQETQYF. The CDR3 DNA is TGTGCCAGCAGCTCGTACCAAGAGACCCAGTACTTC.